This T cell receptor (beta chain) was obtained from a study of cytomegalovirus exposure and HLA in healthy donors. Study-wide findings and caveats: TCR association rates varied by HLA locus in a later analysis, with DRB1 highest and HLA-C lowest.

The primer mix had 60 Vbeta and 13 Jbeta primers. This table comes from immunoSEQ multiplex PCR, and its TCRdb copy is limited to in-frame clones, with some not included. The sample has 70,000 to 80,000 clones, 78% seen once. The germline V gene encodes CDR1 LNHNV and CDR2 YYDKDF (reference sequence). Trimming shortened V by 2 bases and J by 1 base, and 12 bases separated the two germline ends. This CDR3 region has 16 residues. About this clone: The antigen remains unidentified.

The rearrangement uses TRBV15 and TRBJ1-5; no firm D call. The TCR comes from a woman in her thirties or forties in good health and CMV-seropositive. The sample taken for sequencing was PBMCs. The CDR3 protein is CATSRTTGRSNQPQHF. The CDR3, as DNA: TGTGCCACCAGCAGAACCACCGGGAGAAGCAATCAGCCCCAGCATTTT.